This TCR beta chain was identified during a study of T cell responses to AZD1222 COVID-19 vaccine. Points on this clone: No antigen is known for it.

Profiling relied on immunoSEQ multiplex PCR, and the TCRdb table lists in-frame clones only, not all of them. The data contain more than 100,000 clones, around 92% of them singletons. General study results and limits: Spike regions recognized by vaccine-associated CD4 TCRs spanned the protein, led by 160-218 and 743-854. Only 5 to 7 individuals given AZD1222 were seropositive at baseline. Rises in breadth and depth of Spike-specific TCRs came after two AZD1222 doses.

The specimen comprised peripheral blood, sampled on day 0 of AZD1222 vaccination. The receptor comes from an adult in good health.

The CDR3 nucleotides are TGTGCCAGCAGCCAAGATGCGCCGACGACAGGTAGCTCCTACGAGCAGTACTTC. Its translation is CASSQDAPTTGSSYEQYF. The rearrangement uses TRBV4-2 and TRBJ2-7, with a possible D match to TRBD1 (6 bases). CDR3 length: 18 residues. In germline, CDR1 is LGHNA, CDR2 YNFKEQ. V was shortened by 0 bases and J by 0 bases, with 18 bases between the two germline ends.